This T cell receptor (beta chain) was recovered during a study of blood T cell repertoires in COVID-19. Study at large: Samples of COVID-19 (acute and convalescent) were obtained from the United States, Italy and Spain. Sample material is recorded as cDNA or gDNA derived from T cells, B-cell-depleted T cells, or PBMCs.

Germline assignment: CDR1 SEHNR and CDR2 FQNEAQ (reference sequence). Trimming removed 5 bases at V and 3 bases at J, with 10 bases between. There are 13 residues in the CDR3. Only in-frame clones appear in the TCRdb table, and some are missing; sequencing was by immunoSEQ multiplex PCR. The sample lists about 320,000 clones; about 87% were seen once. Cohort assignment relied on participant-reported clinical history. For recovered donors of Cohort 3, there were two negative PCRs, clearance, or symptom resolution. The chain joins TRBV7-9 to TRBJ1-1, with D maybe TRBD1 (6 bases). The source of this sequence is a man aged 30 to 45 who had recovered from COVID-19. Source material: PBMCs or T cells enriched from blood (not recorded which). CDR3 amino acids: CASSTGFYTEAFF. CDR3 DNA: TGTGCCAGCAGCACAGGGTTCTACACTGAAGCTTTCTTT.